These 25 T cell receptor beta chains were all obtained from the same sample, sequenced in a study of T cells after yellow fever vaccination. MiXCR, run by TCRdb on the 5' RACE reads, gives a single entry per CDR3 protein. This repertoire shows approximately 510,000 distinct CDR3 sequences, just over 20% found once; its top ten account for roughly a sixth. Sample: PBMCs, taken 21 days after the first yellow fever vaccination. These receptors all come from a man younger than 35 who received the YFV17D yellow fever vaccine.

This chain connects TRBV12-3 or TRBV12-4 to TRBJ2-1; 10 nucleotides agree with TRBD2. The V and J ends lost 5 bases and 2 bases, in that order; junction bases with no gene match: 3. The CDR3 contains 15 residues. The CDR3 region is CASSRGLAPYNEQFF. CDR3 nucleotide sequence: TGTGCCAGCAGTAGGGGACTAGCGCCCTACAATGAGCAGTTCTTC.

The chain's CDR3 is CSAPPSVNGAQYF. CDR3 bases: TGCAGTGCCCCCCCCTCGGTCAACGGGGCCCAGTACTTC. The V gene is TRBV20-1, the J gene TRBJ2-5; D possibly corresponds to TRBD2 (5 bases). The ends were cut back, 6 bases at V and 9 bases at J, with 20 bases in the middle. The CDR3 runs to 13 residues. Germline assignment: CDR1 DFQATT and CDR2 SNEGSKA (reference sequence).

The V call is TRBV20-1, the J call TRBJ2-5; TRBD2 matches at 7 bases. V was clipped by 3 bases and J by 3 bases; unmatched bases: 1. In germline, CDR1 is DFQATT, CDR2 SNEGSKA (reference sequence). The CDR3 contains 12 residues. The CDR3 region is CSASSGEETQYF. The CDR3 coding sequence is TGCAGTGCTAGCAGCGGGGAAGAGACCCAGTACTTC.

The chain joins TRBV20-1 to TRBJ2-5; 13 nucleotides match TRBD2. Losses at the gene ends were 1 base for V and 5 bases for J; bases not matched to a gene: 10. The CDR3 consists of 17 residues. Germline CDR1 reads DFQATT; CDR2 reads SNEGSKA (reference sequence). CDR3 DNA sequence: TGCAGTGCTAGAGGGACTAGCGGGGGCATATCGAGGGAGACCCAGTACTTC. Its translation: CSARGTSGGISRETQYF.

The chain has TRBV6-5 and TRBJ2-3, with TRBD2 as a possible D gene (5 bases). Germline V lookup: CDR1 MNHEY, CDR2 SVGAGI. V was clipped by 4 bases and J by 6 bases, with 11 bases between them. The CDR3 extends over 13 amino acids. The CDR3 DNA sequence: TGTGCCAGCAGTTGGAACGGCGGGGATACGCAGTATTTT. Its protein product is CASSWNGGDTQYF.

Only a few counts were recorded for this clonotype. This chain connects TRBV12-3 or TRBV12-4 to TRBJ2-7; D gene uncertain. The CDR3 has 8 residues. This chain's CDR3 is CASSLVAV. CDR3 coding DNA: TGTGCCAGCAGTCTTGTCGCCGTC.

The gene calls are TRBV4-1 and TRBJ2-1; D is ambiguous. The length of the CDR3 is 14 residues. Trimming took 2 bases from V and 8 from J, leaving 13 bases between them. The germline V gene has CDR1 MGHRA and CDR2 YSYEKL. This CDR3 reads CASSQITRRYEQFF. The CDR3 coding sequence is TGCGCCAGCAGCCAAATAACCCGTAGGTATGAGCAGTTCTTC.

V gene TRBV6-2 or TRBV6-3 combines with J gene TRBJ2-5; D perhaps matches TRBD2 (5 bases). This CDR3 spans 14 amino acids. Trimming removed 7 bases from V and 2 bases from J, with 14 bases in between. The V gene's germline CDR1 is MNHEY and CDR2 SVGEGT. DNA for the CDR3: TGTGCCAGCACCATGCGGGCCCCACAAGAGACCCAGTACTTC. Its translation is CASTMRAPQETQYF.

The chain is built from TRBV29-1 and TRBJ2-2; no clear D. Deletions cut 6 bases from V and 6 bases from J, with 17 bases between. Germline-derived CDR1 and CDR2 are SQVTM and ANQGSEA. The CDR3 has 14 residues. The CDR3, as DNA: TGCAGCGTCGCGGATCCGTTTGGGTCCGGGGAGCTGTTTTTT. It specifies CSVADPFGSGELFF.

In this sample, this clonotype turned up a few times. DNA of the CDR3: TGTGCCAGCAGCCTTGCTGTAATATCCTACGAGCAGTACTTC. Protein: CASSLAVISYEQYF. The chain is built from TRBV7-9 and TRBJ2-7; D remains unclear. Germline values: CDR1 SEHNR, CDR2 FQNEAQ (reference sequence). CDR3 length equals 14 residues. The V end was cut by 5 bases, the J end by 1 base, with 12 bases between.

This clonotype was counted only a few times. V usage is TRBV4-1 and J usage is TRBJ2-5, with 9 bases lining up with TRBD2. The junction had 10 bases not matched to a gene; V was cut back by 0 bases and J by 2 bases. CDR3 length equals 18 residues. CDR1 MGHRA and CDR2 YSYEKL come from the germline V gene. In nucleotides, the CDR3 is TGCGCCAGCAGCCAAGATCACGGCCTAGCGGGGTCACAAGAGACCCAGTACTTC. Translating it yields CASSQDHGLAGSQETQYF.

The rearrangement links TRBV2 to TRBJ2-1; D perhaps matches TRBD2 (6 bases). V lost 10 bases, J lost 8 bases, and 21 bases lay in between. This CDR3 has 14 amino acids. Germline CDR1 SNHLY, CDR2 FYNNEI. CDR3 in amino acids: CATSGTPGVHEQFF. DNA for the CDR3: TGTGCCACTTCCGGGACTCCGGGGGTGCATGAGCAGTTCTTC.

The table lists this clonotype with a few counts. V gene TRBV7-9 combines with J gene TRBJ1-2; 7 bases line up with TRBD1. The trim removed 5 bases at V and 4 bases at J, leaving 4 bases unmatched. CDR3 length equals 13 residues. CDR1 is SEHNR, CDR2 FQNEAQ, per germline (reference sequence). DNA of the CDR3: TGTGCCAGCAGCCACACAGGGGTCTATGGCTACACCTTC. Protein sequence: CASSHTGVYGYTF.

This clonotype appeared a few times. The V gene is TRBV5-1, the J gene TRBJ2-3, with 13 nucleotides matching TRBD2. V was clipped by 0 bases and J by 5 bases; unmatched bases: 3. The CDR3 extends over 16 amino acids. Germline V gene data show CDR1 as SGHRS and CDR2 as YFSETQ. CDR3 protein: CASSLGTSGGQDTQYF. In nucleotides, the CDR3 is TGCGCCAGCAGCTTGGGGACTAGCGGGGGACAAGATACGCAGTATTTT. The complete variable domain, with remaining parts taken from reference TRBV5-1 and TRBJ2-3, reads KAGVTQTPRYLIKTRGQQVTLSCSPISGHRSVSWYQQTPGQGLQFLFEYFSETQRNKGNFPGRFSGRQFSNSRSEMNVSTLELGDSALYLCASSLGTSGGQDTQYFGPGTRLTVL.

This chain uses TRBV20-1 with TRBJ1-5, with 8 bases aligning to TRBD1. CDR1 and CDR2 from the germline V gene are DFQATT and SNEGSKA (reference sequence). The junction had 11 bases not matched to a gene; V was cut back by 6 bases and J by 1 base. The CDR3 spans 16 residues. In DNA form, the CDR3 reads TGCAGTGCCATGGACAGGGCATTAGGCAGCAATCAGCCCCAGCATTTT. It translates to CSAMDRALGSNQPQHF.

This clonotype occurred many times. This rearrangement joins TRBV7-2 to TRBJ2-2, with 7 bases lining up with TRBD2. The germline V gene has CDR1 SGHTA and CDR2 FQGNSA. The CDR3 has 14 residues. V was pared by 1 base and J by 5 bases, with 1 base of the junction left unmatched. The CDR3 region has the DNA TGTGCCAGCAGCTTAGACGGGAGGACCGGGGAGCTGTTTTTT. Its translation is CASSLDGRTGELFF.

This clonotype was seen a few times. This chain links TRBV20-1 with TRBJ2-5; D may be TRBD1 (7 bases). The V gene's germline CDR1 is DFQATT and CDR2 SNEGSKA (reference sequence). V lost 3 bases and J lost 2, with 13 bases in between. The length of the CDR3 is 14 residues. The CDR3 DNA sequence: TGCAGTGCTAGCCCGACAGGGAGGCAAGAGACCCAGTACTTC. As protein: CSASPTGRQETQYF.

Many counts were recorded for this clonotype. The genes are TRBV5-1 and TRBJ2-7, with TRBD1 matching 9 bases. There are 13 residues in the CDR3. Trimming cost V 4 bases and J 3 bases; bases outside gene matches: 2. Germline loops: CDR1 SGHRS, CDR2 YFSETQ. CDR3 in amino acids: CASSPDRGYEQYV. CDR3 coding DNA: TGCGCCAGCAGCCCGGACAGGGGCTACGAGCAGTACGTC.

The V and J genes are TRBV12-2 and TRBJ2-7; whether TRBD1, the table's D call, matches the DNA was not checked. TRBV12-2 is classified as a pseudogene. The CDR3 sequence is 17 residues long. CDR3 sequence reads: CASRLAPRTGNTYEQYF. The DNA for the CDR3 is TGTGCAAGTCGCTTAGCGCCCCGGACAGGGAACACCTACGAGCAGTACTTC.

This clonotype was picked up many times. The genes are TRBV9 and TRBJ2-5; TRBD2 agrees at 7 bases. The trim removed 2 bases at V and 2 bases at J, leaving 0 bases unmatched. The CDR3 runs 13 residues. The germline V gene encodes CDR1 SGDLS and CDR2 YYNGEE. The CDR3 coding sequence is TGTGCCAGCAGCGTGGGGGGGCAAGAGACCCAGTACTTC. This translates into CASSVGGQETQYF.

The V call is TRBV6-5, the J call TRBJ2-7; the D is unclear. V lost 0 bases and J lost 4, with 16 bases in between. Germline CDR1 reads MNHEY; CDR2 reads SVGAGI. This CDR3 is built from 16 residues. CDR3 in amino acids: CASSYSPQFTSYEQYF. The CDR3 DNA follows: TGTGCCAGCAGTTACTCCCCCCAATTTACGTCGTACGAGCAGTACTTC.

The chain employs TRBV19 and TRBJ2-2, with a weak D call TRBD1 (6 bases). Trimming stripped 5 bases from V and 1 base from J, with 11 bases between. CDR1 is LNHDA and CDR2 is SQIVND in the germline V gene (reference sequence). This CDR3 comprises 15 residues. The CDR3 reads CASSLGTQNTGELFF. CDR3 DNA: TGTGCCAGTAGTTTAGGGACACAGAACACCGGGGAGCTGTTTTTT.

This clonotype was seen a few times. This chain links TRBV28 with TRBJ1-2; unclear D gene. CDR1 and CDR2 from the germline V gene are MDHEN and SYDVKM. This CDR3 contains 14 residues. V was trimmed by 7 bases and J by 5 bases, leaving 17 bases between them. CDR3 sequence: CASTDGVELYGYTF. CDR3 nucleotides: TGTGCCAGCACCGATGGGGTAGAATTGTATGGCTACACCTTC.

V gene TRBV12-3 or TRBV12-4 combines with J gene TRBJ2-3, with a possible D match to TRBD2 (7 bases). Trimming shortened V by 1 base and J by 7 bases, and 21 bases separated the two germline ends. This CDR3 region has 17 residues. DNA for the CDR3: TGTGCCAGCAGTTTAGTCCCGTGGGGAGGGGGGGCGAATACGCAGTATTTT. Translated, it gives CASSLVPWGGGANTQYF.

This clonotype was seen only a few times. V usage is TRBV18 and J usage is TRBJ2-7; D is undetermined. The CDR3 totals 13 residues. V lost 3 bases and J lost 0, with 6 bases in between. Germline assignment: CDR1 KGHSH and CDR2 LQKENI. The CDR3 DNA is TGTGCCAGCTCACCTTCAAGCTCCTACGAGCAGTACGTC. This sequence encodes CASSPSSSYEQYV.